Listed below are T cell receptor beta chains from one sample, sequenced in a study of T cells in Graves' hyperthyroidism and ophthalmopathy. TCRdb called the multiplex PCR reads again in MiXCR, with one record for every CDR3 protein. The sample holds about 720,000 distinct CDR3 sequences, 16% seen once. Sequencing input: blood. The receptor source for this set is a man aged 18-30 years with Graves' hyperthyroidism. Both conserved end residues are trimmed from each CDR3. The order of the fields is V gene, J gene, CDR3 protein.

V gene: TRBV20-1; J gene: TRBJ2-3; CDR3 protein: SAPMTGPTTDTQY
V gene: TRBV5-1; J gene: TRBJ1-3; CDR3 protein: ASSSGTPRGNTIY
V gene: TRBV19; J gene: TRBJ2-3; CDR3 protein: ASSIGKSTDTQY
V gene: TRBV5-1; J gene: TRBJ2-1; CDR3 protein: ASSLVLAQNEQF
V gene: TRBV29-1; J gene: TRBJ2-1; CDR3 protein: SVEDLAGGRGNEQF
V gene: TRBV18; J gene: TRBJ1-2; CDR3 protein: ASSPTQGADGYT
V gene: TRBV25-1; J gene: TRBJ2-1; CDR3 protein: ASSDATSGNEQF
V gene: TRBV18; J gene: TRBJ2-3; CDR3 protein: ASSPPGLARVTDTQY
V gene: TRBV6-2/TRBV6-3; J gene: TRBJ1-5; CDR3 protein: ASSRPGSNQPQH
V gene: TRBV4-2; J gene: TRBJ1-2; CDR3 protein: ASSQAWTGNYGYT
V gene: TRBV27; J gene: TRBJ2-7; CDR3 protein: ASSSPGQGARYEQY
V gene: TRBV20-1; J gene: TRBJ2-7; CDR3 protein: SASFPRADYEQY
V gene: TRBV28; J gene: TRBJ2-7; CDR3 protein: ASNLRDGYEQY